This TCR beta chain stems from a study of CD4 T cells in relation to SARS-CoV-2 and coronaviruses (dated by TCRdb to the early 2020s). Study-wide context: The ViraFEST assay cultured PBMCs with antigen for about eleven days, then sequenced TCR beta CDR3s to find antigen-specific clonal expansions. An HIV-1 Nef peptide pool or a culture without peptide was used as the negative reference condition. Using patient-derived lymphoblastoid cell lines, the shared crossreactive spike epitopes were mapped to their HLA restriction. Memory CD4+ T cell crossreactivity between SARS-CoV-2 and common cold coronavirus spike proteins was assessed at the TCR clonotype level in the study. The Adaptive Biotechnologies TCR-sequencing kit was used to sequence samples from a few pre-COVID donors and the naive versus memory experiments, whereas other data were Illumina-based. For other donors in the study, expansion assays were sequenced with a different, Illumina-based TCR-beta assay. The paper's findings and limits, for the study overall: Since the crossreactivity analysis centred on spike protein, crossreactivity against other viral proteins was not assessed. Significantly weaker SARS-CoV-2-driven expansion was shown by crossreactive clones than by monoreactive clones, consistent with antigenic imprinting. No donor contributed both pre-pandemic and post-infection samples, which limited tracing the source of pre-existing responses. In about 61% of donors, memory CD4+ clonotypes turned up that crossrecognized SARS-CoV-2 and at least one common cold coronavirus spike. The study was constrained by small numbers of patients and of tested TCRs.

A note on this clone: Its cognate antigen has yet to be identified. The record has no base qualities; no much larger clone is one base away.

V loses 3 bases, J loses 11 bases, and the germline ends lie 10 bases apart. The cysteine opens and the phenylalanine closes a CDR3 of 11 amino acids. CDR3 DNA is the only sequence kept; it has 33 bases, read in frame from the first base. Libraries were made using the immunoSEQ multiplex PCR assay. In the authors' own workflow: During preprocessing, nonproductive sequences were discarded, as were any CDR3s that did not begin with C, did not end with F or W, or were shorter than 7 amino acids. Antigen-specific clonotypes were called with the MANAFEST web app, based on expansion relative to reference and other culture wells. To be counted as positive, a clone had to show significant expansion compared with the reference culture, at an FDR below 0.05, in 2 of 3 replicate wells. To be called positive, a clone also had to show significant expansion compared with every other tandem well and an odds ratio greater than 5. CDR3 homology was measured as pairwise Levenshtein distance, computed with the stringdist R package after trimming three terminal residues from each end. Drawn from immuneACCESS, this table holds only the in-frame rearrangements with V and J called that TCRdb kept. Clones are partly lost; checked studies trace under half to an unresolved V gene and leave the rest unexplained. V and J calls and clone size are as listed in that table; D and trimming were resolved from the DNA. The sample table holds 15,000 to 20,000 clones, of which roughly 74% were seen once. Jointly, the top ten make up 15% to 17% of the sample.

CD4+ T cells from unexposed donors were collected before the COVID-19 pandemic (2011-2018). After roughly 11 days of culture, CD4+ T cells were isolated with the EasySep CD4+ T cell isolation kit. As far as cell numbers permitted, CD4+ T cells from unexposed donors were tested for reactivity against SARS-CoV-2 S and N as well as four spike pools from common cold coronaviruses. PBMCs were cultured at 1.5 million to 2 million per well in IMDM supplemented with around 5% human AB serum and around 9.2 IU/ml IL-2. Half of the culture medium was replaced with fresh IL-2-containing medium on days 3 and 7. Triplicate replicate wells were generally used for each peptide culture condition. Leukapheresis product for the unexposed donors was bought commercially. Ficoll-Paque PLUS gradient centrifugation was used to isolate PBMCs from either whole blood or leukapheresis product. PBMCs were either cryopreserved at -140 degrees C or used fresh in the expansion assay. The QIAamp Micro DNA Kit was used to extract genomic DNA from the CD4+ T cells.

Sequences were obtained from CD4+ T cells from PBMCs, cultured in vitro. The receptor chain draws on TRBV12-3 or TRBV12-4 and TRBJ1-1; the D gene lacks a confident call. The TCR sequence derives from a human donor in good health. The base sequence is TGTGCCAGCAGTTTCGAAGGGAGTGCTTTCTTT. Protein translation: CASSFEGSAFF.